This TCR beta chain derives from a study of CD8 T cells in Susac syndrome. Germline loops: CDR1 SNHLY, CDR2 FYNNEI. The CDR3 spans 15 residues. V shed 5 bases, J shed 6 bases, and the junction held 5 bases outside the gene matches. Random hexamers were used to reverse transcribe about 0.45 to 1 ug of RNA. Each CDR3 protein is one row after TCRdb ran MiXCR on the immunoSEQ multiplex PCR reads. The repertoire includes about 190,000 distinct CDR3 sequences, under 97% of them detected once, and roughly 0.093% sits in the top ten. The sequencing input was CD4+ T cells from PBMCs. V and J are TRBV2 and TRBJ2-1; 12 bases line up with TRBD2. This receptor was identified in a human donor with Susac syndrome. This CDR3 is CASSILAGGSNEQFF. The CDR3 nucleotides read TGTGCCAGCAGTATACTAGCGGGGGGATCCAATGAGCAGTTCTTC.